This T cell receptor (beta chain) was documented in a study of blood T cell repertoires in COVID-19. The overall study: Acute-phase and convalescent COVID-19 samples originated in the United States, Italy and Spain.

The CDR3 length is 13 residues. Germline V CDR1 and CDR2: SGHTA, FQGNSA. The V end lost 3 bases, the J end lost 3 bases, and 9 bases lay between the germline ends. In the authors' methods: Amplification of reference gene primers provided the estimated nucleated cell counts. Profiling relied on immunoSEQ multiplex PCR, and the TCRdb table lists in-frame clones only, not all of them. V, J and clone size were drawn from that table, and D and trimming were deduced from the DNA. The data show some 300,000 clones, about 90% seen once. The Seattle patients joined while their infection was active and were tracked longitudinally afterward.

The receptor's source is a woman aged 45-65 years with COVID-19, enrolled during active disease. This chain connects TRBV7-2 to TRBJ2-7; D perhaps matches TRBD1 (6 bases). The sequenced sample consisted of peripheral blood. The CDR3: CASSLDRNYEQYF. CDR3 DNA sequence: TGTGCCAGCAGCTTGGACAGAAACTACGAGCAGTACTTC.